A selection of T cell receptor beta chains follows, all from one sample in a study of tumor-infiltrating lymphocytes in primary liver carcinoma. From the multiplex PCR reads, TCRdb called clonotypes with MiXCR, one entry per CDR3 protein. The sample lists 95,000 to 100,000 distinct CDR3 sequences, around 73% occurring once. The sequenced sample consisted of liver tumor tissue from sampling region 2. These receptor sequences come from a woman aged 55-70 years with primary liver carcinoma and hepatitis B virus infection. The CDR3 runs from the conserved cysteine through the conserved F or W. Fields, in order: clone size, J gene, V gene, D gene, CDR3 protein, CDR3 DNA. The D gene is left open where the match is weak. Where a row states a size, it is once, few, many or the class of an expanded clone; other rows omit it.

>-|TRBJ2-1|TRBV11-2|-
CTSSLYAPPLSYNEQFF
TGTACCAGCAGCTTGTATGCCCCACCACTCTCCTACAATGAGCAGTTCTTC
>many|TRBJ1-4|TRBV6-1|-
CASSEWQTTEKLFF
TGTGCCAGCAGTGAATGGCAGACGACAGAAAAACTGTTTTTT
>once|TRBJ2-7|TRBV4-2|-
CASSLGSGLTALYEQYF
TGTGCCAGCAGCCTCGGTTCAGGTCTAACGGCACTGTACGAGCAGTACTTC
>few|TRBJ2-4|TRBV18|-
CASSPQGAKNIQYF
TGTGCCAGCTCACCACAGGGGGCCAAAAACATTCAGTACTTC
>-|TRBJ1-5|TRBV2|-
CTSSWAGTNGQPQHF
TGTACCAGCAGCTGGGCAGGGACTAATGGTCAGCCCCAGCATTTT
>-|TRBJ2-7|TRBV6-5|-
CASSYRLERAQYF
TGTGCCAGCAGTTATAGACTAGAGCGCGCGCAGTACTTC
>few|TRBJ2-7|TRBV5-1|-
CASSLEGSGYEQYF
TGCGCCAGCAGCTTGGAGGGTAGCGGCTACGAGCAGTACTTC
>-|TRBJ2-1|TRBV11-3|-
CVSSAWGYNEQFF
TGTGTCAGCAGTGCCTGGGGTTACAATGAGCAGTTCTTC
>few|TRBJ2-5|TRBV2|TRBD1
CASKEDRGRETQYF
TGTGCCAGCAAAGAAGACAGGGGGAGGGAGACCCAGTACTTC
>-|TRBJ2-3|TRBV11-1|-
CASTLALLDTDTHYF
TGTGCCAGCACCTTAGCGCTCCTGGACACTGATACGCACTATTTT
>-|TRBJ1-1|TRBV29-1|-
CSVETGMNTVAFF
TGCAGCGTTGAAACAGGGATGAACACTGTAGCTTTCTTT
>-|TRBJ2-1|TRBV7-9|-
CASTPRAAGSYNEQFF
TGTGCCAGCACCCCGAGAGCGGCTGGCTCCTACAATGAGCAGTTCTTC
>-|TRBJ2-7|TRBV29-1|TRBD1
CSVAGTAATNEQYF
TGCAGCGTTGCGGGGACAGCGGCAACGAACGAGCAGTACTTC
>-|TRBJ1-3|TRBV4-1|-
CASRLPQASGNTIYF
TGCGCCAGCAGGCTACCACAGGCCTCTGGAAACACCATATATTTT
>-|TRBJ2-2|TRBV11-3|-
CASNLESAGANTGELFF
TGTGCAAGCAACTTAGAGAGCGCTGGTGCGAACACCGGGGAGCTGTTTTTT
>-|TRBJ2-1|TRBV5-5|TRBD2
CASDSSGAPHNEQFF
TGTGCCAGTGACTCAAGCGGGGCCCCACACAATGAGCAGTTCTTC
>many|TRBJ2-5|TRBV4-1|-
CASSPMYGGVRTQYF
TGCGCCAGCAGCCCCATGTACGGAGGGGTTAGGACCCAGTACTTC
>-|TRBJ2-3|TRBV11-2|TRBD2
CVGSFTTSGSDTQYF
TGTGTCGGAAGCTTCACGACTAGCGGGAGTGATACGCAGTATTTT
>once|TRBJ2-3|TRBV6-5|TRBD1
CASGKQGPWYF
TGTGCCAGCGGTAAACAGGGGCCGTGGTATTTT
>few|TRBJ2-2|TRBV7-2|TRBD2
CASSLGRLAGTGELFF
TGTGCCAGCAGCTTAGGGAGACTAGCGGGAACCGGGGAGCTGTTTTTT
>-|TRBJ2-1|TRBV29-1|TRBD2
CSVTSGETNVQFF
TGCAGCGTTACTAGCGGGGAGACCAATGTGCAGTTCTTC
>-|TRBJ1-2|TRBV5-4|-
CASSLAPCGTGYDYTF
TGTGCCAGCAGCTTGGCTCCATGCGGGACTGGATATGACTACACCTTC
>many|TRBJ2-3|TRBV6-1|-
CASRDYPNTDTQYF
TGTGCCAGCAGGGACTACCCAAACACAGATACGCAGTATTTT